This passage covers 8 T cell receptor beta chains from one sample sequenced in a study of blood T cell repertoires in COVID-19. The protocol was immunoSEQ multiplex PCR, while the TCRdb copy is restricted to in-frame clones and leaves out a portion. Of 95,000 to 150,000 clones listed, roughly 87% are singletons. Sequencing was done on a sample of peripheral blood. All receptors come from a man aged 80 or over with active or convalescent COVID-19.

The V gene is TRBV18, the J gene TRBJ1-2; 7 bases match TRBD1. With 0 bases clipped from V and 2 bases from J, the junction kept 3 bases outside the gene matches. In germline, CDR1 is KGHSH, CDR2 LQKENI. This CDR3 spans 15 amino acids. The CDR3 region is CASSPPTGKNYGYTF. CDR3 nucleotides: TGTGCCAGCTCACCACCGACAGGGAAAAACTATGGCTACACCTTC.

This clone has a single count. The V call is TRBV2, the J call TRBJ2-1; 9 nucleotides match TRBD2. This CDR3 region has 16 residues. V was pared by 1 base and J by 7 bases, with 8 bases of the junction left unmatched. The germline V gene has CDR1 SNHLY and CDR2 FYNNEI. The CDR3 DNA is TGTGCCAGCAGTGAAGGTGCTAGCGGGGCTAAGAATGAGCAGTTCTTC. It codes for CASSEGASGAKNEQFF.

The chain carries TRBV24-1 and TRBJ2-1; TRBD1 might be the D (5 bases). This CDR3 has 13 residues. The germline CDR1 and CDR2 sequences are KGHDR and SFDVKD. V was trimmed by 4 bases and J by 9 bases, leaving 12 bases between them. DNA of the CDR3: TGTGCCACCAGTGAGGGGCTCTGGGGTGAGCAGTTCTTC. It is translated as CATSEGLWGEQFF.

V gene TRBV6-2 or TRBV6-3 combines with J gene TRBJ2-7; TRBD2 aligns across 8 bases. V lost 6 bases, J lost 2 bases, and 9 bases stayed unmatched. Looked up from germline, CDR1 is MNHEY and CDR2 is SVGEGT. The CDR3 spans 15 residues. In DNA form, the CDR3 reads TGTGCCAGCAGCCGCCGATCGCGGGAGGCCTACGAGCAGTACTTC. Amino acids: CASSRRSREAYEQYF.

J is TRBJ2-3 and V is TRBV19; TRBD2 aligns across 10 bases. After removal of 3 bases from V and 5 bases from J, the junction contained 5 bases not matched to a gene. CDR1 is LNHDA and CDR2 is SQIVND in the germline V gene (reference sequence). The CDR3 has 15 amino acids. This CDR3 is CASSMSSGRRDTQYF. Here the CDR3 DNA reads TGTGCCAGTAGTATGTCTAGCGGGAGAAGAGATACGCAGTATTTT.

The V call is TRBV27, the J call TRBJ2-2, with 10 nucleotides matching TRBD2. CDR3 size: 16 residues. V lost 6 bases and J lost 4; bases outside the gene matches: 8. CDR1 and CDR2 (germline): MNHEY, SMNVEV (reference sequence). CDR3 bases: TGTGCCAGCAGGATTACTAGCGGGGTCGGCACCGGGGAGCTGTTTTTT. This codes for CASRITSGVGTGELFF.

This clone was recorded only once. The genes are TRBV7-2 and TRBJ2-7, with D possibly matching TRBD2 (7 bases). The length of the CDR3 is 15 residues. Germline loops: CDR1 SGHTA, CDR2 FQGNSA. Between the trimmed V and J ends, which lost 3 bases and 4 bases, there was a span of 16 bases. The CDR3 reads CASSLRWGGMYEQYF. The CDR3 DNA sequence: TGTGCCAGCAGCTTGAGGTGGGGGGGCATGTACGAGCAGTACTTC.

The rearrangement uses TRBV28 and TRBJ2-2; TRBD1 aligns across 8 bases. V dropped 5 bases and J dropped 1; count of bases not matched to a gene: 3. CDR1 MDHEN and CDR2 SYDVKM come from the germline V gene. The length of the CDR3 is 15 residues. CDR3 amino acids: CASSRTGWNTGELFF. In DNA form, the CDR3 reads TGTGCCAGCAGTCGGACAGGGTGGAACACCGGGGAGCTGTTTTTT.